Listed below are T cell receptor beta chains from one sample, sequenced in a study of T-cell reconstitution after alpha-beta-depleted transplantation in children. MiXCR, applied by TCRdb to the PCR reads, yields one record per CDR3 protein. The table records roughly 500,000 distinct CDR3 sequences, 10% of them present only once. Source: PBMCs, taken before TCRalphabeta/CD19-depleted stem cell transplant. Receptor source: a child younger than 10 with inherited bone marrow failure, due to receive a stem cell transplant. Both conserved end residues are part of each CDR3.

CDR3aa: CASSLGQGDSYEQYF
v_gene: TRBV5-4
j_gene: TRBJ2-7

CDR3aa: CASGQMNTEAFF
v_gene: TRBV27
j_gene: TRBJ1-1

CDR3aa: CASSLVGRGEAFF
v_gene: TRBV7-9
j_gene: TRBJ1-1

CDR3aa: CASSLDVMGPTEAFF
v_gene: TRBV5-1
j_gene: TRBJ1-1

CDR3aa: CASGPVEGGSYEQYF
v_gene: TRBV21-1
j_gene: TRBJ2-7

CDR3aa: CATSLPGNTWELFF
v_gene: TRBV15
j_gene: TRBJ2-2

CDR3aa: CAISELGGGISYEQYF
v_gene: TRBV10-3
j_gene: TRBJ2-7

CDR3aa: CASSQDWTSGVPTQYF
v_gene: TRBV3-1
j_gene: TRBJ2-5

CDR3aa: CASSSGTSGRWGTDTQYF
v_gene: TRBV21-1
j_gene: TRBJ2-3

CDR3aa: CATSDRTGTTKETQYF
v_gene: TRBV24-1
j_gene: TRBJ2-5

CDR3aa: CSVDLQGNYGYTF
v_gene: TRBV29-1
j_gene: TRBJ1-2

CDR3aa: CASTFGRAKNIQYF
v_gene: TRBV7-2
j_gene: TRBJ2-4

CDR3aa: CASSLDRGRSYEQYF
v_gene: TRBV12-3/TRBV12-4
j_gene: TRBJ2-7

CDR3aa: CSVELAWSSYNEQFF
v_gene: TRBV29-1
j_gene: TRBJ2-1

CDR3aa: CASSLRGSPGDTQYF
v_gene: TRBV28
j_gene: TRBJ2-3

CDR3aa: CASSQGGTGGGNEQFF
v_gene: TRBV4-2
j_gene: TRBJ2-1

CDR3aa: CASSSLTGKPLVYEQYF
v_gene: TRBV11-2
j_gene: TRBJ2-7

CDR3aa: CASSKGAGRQTGGNEAFF
v_gene: TRBV21-1
j_gene: TRBJ1-1

CDR3aa: CASSRTSTLETQYF
v_gene: TRBV12-3/TRBV12-4
j_gene: TRBJ2-5

CDR3aa: CSSRTDEETQYF
v_gene: TRBV29-1
j_gene: TRBJ2-5

CDR3aa: CSVTTGMGSPLHF
v_gene: TRBV20-1
j_gene: TRBJ1-6

CDR3aa: CASSLLSHATNEKLFF
v_gene: TRBV28
j_gene: TRBJ1-4

CDR3aa: CASSPGEGLTTDTQYF
v_gene: TRBV18
j_gene: TRBJ2-3

CDR3aa: CASSELAGPGEQYF
v_gene: TRBV28
j_gene: TRBJ2-7

CDR3aa: CASSQAGVYEQYF
v_gene: TRBV12-3/TRBV12-4
j_gene: TRBJ2-7

CDR3aa: CASSWGQGVDEQYF
v_gene: TRBV3-1
j_gene: TRBJ2-7

CDR3aa: CASSERGNEQFF
v_gene: TRBV10-1
j_gene: TRBJ2-1

CDR3aa: CASSFTGVTEAFF
v_gene: TRBV27
j_gene: TRBJ1-1

CDR3aa: CASSWTSGRPDTQYF
v_gene: TRBV7-8
j_gene: TRBJ2-3

CDR3aa: CSAGVGGPEQYF
v_gene: TRBV29-1
j_gene: TRBJ2-7

CDR3aa: CASSLPPGTGYSNQPQHF
v_gene: TRBV28
j_gene: TRBJ1-5

CDR3aa: CASSFLSGSADTQYF
v_gene: TRBV7-2
j_gene: TRBJ2-3

CDR3aa: CASSLRRDSYNEQFF
v_gene: TRBV5-1
j_gene: TRBJ2-1

CDR3aa: CSVNRAGRGNEQFF
v_gene: TRBV29-1
j_gene: TRBJ2-1